What follows is one TCR beta chain and its context. What it binds is unknown. The CDR3 contains 14 residues. Germline CDR1 DFQATT, CDR2 SNEGSKA (reference sequence). This specimen comes from a study of T cells expressing NK-cell markers. Overall study findings and caveats: Clones of NKG2C+ T cells that had expanded were of unclear HCMV specificity. Dominant NKG2C+ clonotypes made up about 1.0-7.0% of CD8+ T cells in roughly 6 donors. These clonotypes additionally ranked first within the CD3+CD56-NKG2C+ fraction of a few donors.

TCRdb reworked the 5' RACE reads into one entry per CDR3 protein, no DNA. The table counts 90,000 to 130,000 distinct CDR3 sequences; roughly 18% lies in the top ten. The receptor comes from a woman aged 18 to 69 in good health. The sequencing sample was made of blood T cells: a sorted CD56 or NKG2C T cell subset, CD4+ or CD8+ T cells, or bulk PBMC T cells (not recorded which). The chain has TRBV20-1 and TRBJ2-7. The CDR3 loop is CSATSWTSTYEQYF.